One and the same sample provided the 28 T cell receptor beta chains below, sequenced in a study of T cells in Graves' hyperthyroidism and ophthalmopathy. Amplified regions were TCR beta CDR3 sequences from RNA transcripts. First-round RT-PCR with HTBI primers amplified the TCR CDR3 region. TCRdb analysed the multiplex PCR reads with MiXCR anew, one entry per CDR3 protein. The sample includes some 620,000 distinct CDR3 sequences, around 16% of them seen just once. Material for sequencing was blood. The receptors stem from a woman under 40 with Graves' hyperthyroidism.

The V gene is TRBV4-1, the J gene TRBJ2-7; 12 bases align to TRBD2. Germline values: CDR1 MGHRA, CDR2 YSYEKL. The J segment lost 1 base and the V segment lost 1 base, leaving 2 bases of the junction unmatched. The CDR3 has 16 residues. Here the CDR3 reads CASSQVLAGGSYEQYF. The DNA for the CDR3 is TGCGCCAGCAGCCAAGTCCTAGCGGGAGGGTCCTACGAGCAGTACTTC.

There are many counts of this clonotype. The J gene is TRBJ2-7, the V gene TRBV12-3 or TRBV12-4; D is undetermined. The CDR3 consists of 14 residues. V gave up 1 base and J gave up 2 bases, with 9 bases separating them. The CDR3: CASSLDGIAYEQYF. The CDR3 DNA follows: TGTGCCAGCAGTTTAGATGGTATCGCCTACGAGCAGTACTTC.

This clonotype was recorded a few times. The CDR3 sequence: CASSGRYREQYF. Here the CDR3 DNA reads TGTGCCAGCAGTGGCCGGTATCGCGAGCAGTACTTC. V is TRBV5-5 and J is TRBJ2-7; D call uncertain. Trimming left V 5 bases short and J 6 bases short, with 12 bases between. Germline V lookup: CDR1 SGHKS, CDR2 YYEKEE (reference sequence). CDR3 length: 12 residues.

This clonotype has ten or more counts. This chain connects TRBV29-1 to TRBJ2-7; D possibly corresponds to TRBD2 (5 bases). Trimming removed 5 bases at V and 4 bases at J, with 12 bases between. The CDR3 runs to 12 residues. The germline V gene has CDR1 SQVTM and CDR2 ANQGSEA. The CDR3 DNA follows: TGCAGCGTTCGGGAAACGGGATACGAGCAGTACTTC. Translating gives CSVRETGYEQYF.

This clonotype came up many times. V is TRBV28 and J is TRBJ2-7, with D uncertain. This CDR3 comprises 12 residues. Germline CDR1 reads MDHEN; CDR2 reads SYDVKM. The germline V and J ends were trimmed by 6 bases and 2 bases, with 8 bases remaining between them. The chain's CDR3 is CASSTPTYEQYF. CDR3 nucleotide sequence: TGTGCCAGCAGCACCCCAACCTACGAGCAGTACTTC.

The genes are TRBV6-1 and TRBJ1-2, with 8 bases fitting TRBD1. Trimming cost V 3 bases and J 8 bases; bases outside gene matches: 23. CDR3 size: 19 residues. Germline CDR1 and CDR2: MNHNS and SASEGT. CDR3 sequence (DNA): TGTGCCAGCAGTGATAAACAGGGGGTGGTTGCCTTTTTGGTTGGGGGCTACACCTTC. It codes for CASSDKQGVVAFLVGGYTF.

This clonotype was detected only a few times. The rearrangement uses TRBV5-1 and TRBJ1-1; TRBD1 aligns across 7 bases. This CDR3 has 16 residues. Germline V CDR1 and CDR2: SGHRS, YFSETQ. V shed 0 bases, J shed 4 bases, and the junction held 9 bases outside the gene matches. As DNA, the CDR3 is TGCGCCAGCAGCTTGGAGACACAGGGGTTGGGCACTGAAGCTTTCTTT. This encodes CASSLETQGLGTEAFF. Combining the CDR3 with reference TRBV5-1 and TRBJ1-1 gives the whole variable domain KAGVTQTPRYLIKTRGQQVTLSCSPISGHRSVSWYQQTPGQGLQFLFEYFSETQRNKGNFPGRFSGRQFSNSRSEMNVSTLELGDSALYLCASSLETQGLGTEAFFGQGTRLTVV.

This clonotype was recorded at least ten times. Here the CDR3 DNA reads TGCAGTGCTAGAGAAAGACAGTTCAAGTACGAGCAGTACTTC. It encodes CSARERQFKYEQYF. The gene calls are TRBV20-1 and TRBJ2-7; a possible D gene is TRBD1 (5 bases). V was shortened by 0 bases and J by 4 bases, with 13 bases between the two germline ends. Germline V CDR1 and CDR2: DFQATT, SNEGSKA (reference sequence). The CDR3 runs to 14 residues.

In DNA form, the CDR3 reads TGTGCCAGCAATCGAGAGGTCCCCGGGGAGCTGTTTTTT. The encoded protein is CASNREVPGELFF. This sequence joins TRBV28 and TRBJ2-2; no clear D. V shed 7 bases and J shed 6 bases, with 12 bases lying between them. CDR1 is MDHEN and CDR2 is SYDVKM in the germline V gene. The CDR3 runs to 13 residues.

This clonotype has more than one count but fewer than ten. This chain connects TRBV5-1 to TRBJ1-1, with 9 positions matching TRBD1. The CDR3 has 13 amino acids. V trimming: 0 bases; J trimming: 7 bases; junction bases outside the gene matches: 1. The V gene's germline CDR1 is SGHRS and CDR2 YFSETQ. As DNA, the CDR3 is TGCGCCAGCAGCTTGGGACAGGGGGGTGAAGCTTTCTTT. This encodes CASSLGQGGEAFF.

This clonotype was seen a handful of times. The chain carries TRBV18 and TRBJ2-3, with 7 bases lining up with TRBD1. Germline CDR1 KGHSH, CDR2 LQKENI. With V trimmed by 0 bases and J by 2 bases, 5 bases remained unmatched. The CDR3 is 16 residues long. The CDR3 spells CASSPPGQSITDTQYF. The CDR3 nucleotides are TGTGCCAGCTCACCACCGGGACAGAGTATCACAGATACGCAGTATTTT.

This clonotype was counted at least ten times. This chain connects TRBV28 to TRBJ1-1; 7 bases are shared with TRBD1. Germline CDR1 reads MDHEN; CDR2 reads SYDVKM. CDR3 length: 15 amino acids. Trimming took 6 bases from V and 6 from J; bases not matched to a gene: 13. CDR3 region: CASSRDRERGAEAFF. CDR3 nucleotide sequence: TGTGCCAGCAGCCGAGACAGGGAGAGGGGGGCTGAAGCTTTCTTT.

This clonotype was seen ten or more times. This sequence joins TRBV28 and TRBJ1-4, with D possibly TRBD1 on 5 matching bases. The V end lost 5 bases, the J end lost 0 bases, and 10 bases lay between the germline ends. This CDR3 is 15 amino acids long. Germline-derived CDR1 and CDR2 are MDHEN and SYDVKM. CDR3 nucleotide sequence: TGTGCCAGCAGTATCGACAGCCCAACTAATGAAAAACTGTTTTTT. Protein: CASSIDSPTNEKLFF.

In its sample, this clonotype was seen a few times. CDR3 bases: TGTGCCAGTGGACAGGATGGCTATGGCTACACCTTC. The encoded protein is CASGQDGYGYTF. The V call is TRBV19, the J call TRBJ1-2; TRBD1 matches at 7 bases. The length of the CDR3 is 12 residues. Germline V gene lookup returns CDR1 LNHDA and CDR2 SQIVND (reference sequence). Trimming removed 8 bases from V and 4 bases from J; junction bases left unmatched: 4.

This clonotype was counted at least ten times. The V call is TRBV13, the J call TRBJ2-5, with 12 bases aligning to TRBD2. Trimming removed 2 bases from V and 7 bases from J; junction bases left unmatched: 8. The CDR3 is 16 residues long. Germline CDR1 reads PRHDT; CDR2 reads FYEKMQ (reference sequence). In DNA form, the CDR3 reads TGTGCCAGCAGCTTATTTCCTAGCGGGAGGGACGCGACCCAGTACTTC. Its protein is CASSLFPSGRDATQYF.

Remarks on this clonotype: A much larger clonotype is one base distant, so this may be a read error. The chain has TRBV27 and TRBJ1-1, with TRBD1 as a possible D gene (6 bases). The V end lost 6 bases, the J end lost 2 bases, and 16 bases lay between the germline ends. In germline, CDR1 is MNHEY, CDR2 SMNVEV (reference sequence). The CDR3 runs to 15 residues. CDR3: CASRPILTGNTEAFF. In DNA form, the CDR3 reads TGTGCCAGCAGACCTATCCTGACAGGAAACACTGAAGCTTTCTTT.

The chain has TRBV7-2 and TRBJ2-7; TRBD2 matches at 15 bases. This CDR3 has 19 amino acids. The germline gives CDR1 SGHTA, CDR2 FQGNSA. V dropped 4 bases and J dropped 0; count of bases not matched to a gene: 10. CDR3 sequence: CASSSGGLAGGPFSYEQYF. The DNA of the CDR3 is TGTGCCAGCAGCTCAGGCGGACTAGCGGGAGGGCCCTTCTCCTACGAGCAGTACTTC. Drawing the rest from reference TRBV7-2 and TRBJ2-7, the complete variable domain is GAGVSQSPSNKVTEKGKDVELRCDPISGHTALYWYRQSLGQGLEFLIYFQGNSAPDKSGLPSDRFSAERTGGSVSTLTIQRTQQEDSAVYLCASSSGGLAGGPFSYEQYFGPGTRLTVT.

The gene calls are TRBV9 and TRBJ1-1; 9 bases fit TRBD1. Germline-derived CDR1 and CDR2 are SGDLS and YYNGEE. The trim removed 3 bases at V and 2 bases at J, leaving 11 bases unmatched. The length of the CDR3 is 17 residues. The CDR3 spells CASSETQGQGGNTEAFF. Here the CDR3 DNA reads TGTGCCAGCAGCGAGACCCAGGGACAGGGAGGAAACACTGAAGCTTTCTTT.

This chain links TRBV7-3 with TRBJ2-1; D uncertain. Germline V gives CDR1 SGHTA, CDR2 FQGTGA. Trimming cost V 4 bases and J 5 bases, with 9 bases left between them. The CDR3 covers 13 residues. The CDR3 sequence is CASSSQRDNEQFF. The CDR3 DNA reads TGTGCCAGCAGCTCCCAACGAGACAATGAGCAGTTCTTC.

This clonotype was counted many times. The CDR3, as DNA: TGTGCCAGCAGTTACCCGGACAGGGGGCGCACCAGCTCCTACAATGAGCAGTTCTTC. It yields the protein CASSYPDRGRTSSYNEQFF. The gene calls are TRBV28 and TRBJ2-1; 11 positions match TRBD1. Germline V gene data show CDR1 as MDHEN and CDR2 as SYDVKM. With V trimmed by 4 bases and J by 0 bases, 11 bases remained unmatched. The CDR3 has 19 amino acids.

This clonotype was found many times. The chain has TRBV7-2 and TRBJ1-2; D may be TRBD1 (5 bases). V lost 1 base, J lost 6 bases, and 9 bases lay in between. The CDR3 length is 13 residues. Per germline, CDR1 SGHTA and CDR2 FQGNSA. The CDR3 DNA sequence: TGTGCCAGCAGCTTAGGATTAGGGGATGGCTACACCTTC. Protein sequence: CASSLGLGDGYTF.

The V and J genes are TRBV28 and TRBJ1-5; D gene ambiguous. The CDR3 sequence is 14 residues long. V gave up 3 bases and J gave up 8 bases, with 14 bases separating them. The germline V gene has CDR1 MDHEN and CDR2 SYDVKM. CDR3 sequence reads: CASSFFGSGEPQHF. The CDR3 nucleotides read TGTGCCAGCAGTTTCTTTGGTTCTGGGGAGCCCCAGCATTTT.

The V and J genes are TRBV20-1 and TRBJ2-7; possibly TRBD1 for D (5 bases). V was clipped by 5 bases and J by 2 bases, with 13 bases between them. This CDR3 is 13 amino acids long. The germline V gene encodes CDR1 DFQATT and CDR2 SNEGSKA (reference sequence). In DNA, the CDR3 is TGCAGTGCTCCCGACAGAAATACCTACGAGCAGTACTTC. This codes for CSAPDRNTYEQYF.

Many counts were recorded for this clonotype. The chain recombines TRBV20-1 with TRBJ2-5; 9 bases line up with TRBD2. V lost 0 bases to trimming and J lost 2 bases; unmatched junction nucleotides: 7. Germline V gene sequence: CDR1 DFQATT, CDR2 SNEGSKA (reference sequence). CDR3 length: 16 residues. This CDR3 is CSARDLASGVQETQYF. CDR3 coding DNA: TGCAGTGCTAGAGATTTGGCTAGCGGGGTTCAAGAGACCCAGTACTTC.

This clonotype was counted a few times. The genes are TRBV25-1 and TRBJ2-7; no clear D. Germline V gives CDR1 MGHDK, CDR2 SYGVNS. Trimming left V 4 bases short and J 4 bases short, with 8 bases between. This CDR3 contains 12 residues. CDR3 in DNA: TGTGCCAGCAGTGTCACCCTATACGAGCAGTACTTC. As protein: CASSVTLYEQYF.

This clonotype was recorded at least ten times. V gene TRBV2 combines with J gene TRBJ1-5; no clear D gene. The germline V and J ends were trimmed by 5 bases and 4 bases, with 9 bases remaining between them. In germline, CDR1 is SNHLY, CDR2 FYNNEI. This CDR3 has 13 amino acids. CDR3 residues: CASSFRRNQPQHF. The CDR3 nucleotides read TGTGCCAGCAGTTTCAGGAGAAATCAGCCCCAGCATTTT.

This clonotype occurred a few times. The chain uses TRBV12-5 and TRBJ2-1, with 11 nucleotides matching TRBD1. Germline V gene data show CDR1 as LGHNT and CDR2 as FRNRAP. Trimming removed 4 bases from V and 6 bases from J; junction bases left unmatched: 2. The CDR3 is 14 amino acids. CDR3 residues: CASGSDRGLNEQFF. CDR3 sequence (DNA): TGTGCTAGTGGTTCGGACAGGGGGCTCAATGAGCAGTTCTTC.

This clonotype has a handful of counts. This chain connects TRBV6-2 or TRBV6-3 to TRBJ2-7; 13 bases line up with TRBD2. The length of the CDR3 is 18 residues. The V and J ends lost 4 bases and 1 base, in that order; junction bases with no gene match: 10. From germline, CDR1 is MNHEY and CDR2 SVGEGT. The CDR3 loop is CASSSNTGLAGVSYEQYF. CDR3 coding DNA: TGTGCCAGCAGTTCGAATACCGGACTAGCGGGAGTTTCCTACGAGCAGTACTTC.